These 22 T cell receptor beta chains share one sample of origin, sequenced in a study of T-cell reconstitution after alpha-beta-depleted transplantation in children. Preparation of the TCRbeta library was carried out with unique molecular identifiers. TCRdb analysed the PCR reads with MiXCR anew, one entry per CDR3 protein. This sample has hundreds of thousands of distinct CDR3 sequences, with around a sixth found just once. This material consisted of PBMCs from the stem cell graft donor, taken from the stem cell graft. These receptor sequences come from a human donor who donated a stem cell graft to a child with acute myeloid leukemia.

The V call is TRBV5-6, the J call TRBJ1-4, with 8 bases fitting TRBD1. This CDR3 has 16 residues. CDR1 and CDR2 (germline): SGHDT, YYEEEE. Trimming took 4 bases from V and 2 from J; bases not matched to a gene: 7. This chain's CDR3 is CASSLWTGFTNEKLFF. CDR3 in DNA: TGTGCCAGCAGCCTATGGACAGGGTTTACTAATGAAAAACTGTTTTTT.

The chain is built from TRBV5-1 and TRBJ2-7; D is unresolved. This CDR3 has 14 amino acids. CDR1 is SGHRS, CDR2 YFSETQ, per germline. Trimming left V 0 bases short and J 0 bases short, with 7 bases between. CDR3 sequence: CASSLDVISYEQYV. CDR3 nucleotides: TGCGCCAGCAGCTTGGACGTTATCTCCTACGAGCAGTACGTC.

This rearrangement joins TRBV6-2 or TRBV6-3 to TRBJ1-5; perhaps TRBD1 as D (5 bases). From germline, CDR1 is MNHEY and CDR2 SVGEGT. This CDR3 region has 14 residues. The V and J ends lost 6 bases and 5 bases respectively, with 14 bases between them. The CDR3 DNA reads TGTGCCAGCAGCTGGGACTTTGGGGATCAGCCCCAGCATTTT. Its protein is CASSWDFGDQPQHF.

This clonotype was seen a few times. The gene calls are TRBV4-3 and TRBJ2-5; 11 bases map to TRBD2. The junction had 2 bases not matched to a gene; V was cut back by 1 base and J by 4 bases. Per the germline V gene, CDR1 is LGHNA and CDR2 is YSLEER. The CDR3 consists of 15 residues. CDR3 loop: CASSQALAGGETQYF. The DNA for the CDR3 is TGCGCCAGCAGCCAAGCCCTAGCGGGGGGAGAGACCCAGTACTTC.

This clonotype has a count of ten or more. The chain is built from TRBV7-3 and TRBJ1-1; maybe TRBD1 (5 bases). The V gene lost 2 bases and the J gene lost 3 bases, with 10 bases spanning the gap. The germline gives CDR1 SGHTA, CDR2 FQGTGA. CDR3 length: 14 residues. Written as DNA, the CDR3 is TGTGCCAGCAGCTTAGAGGCCAGGGACACTGAAGCTTTCTTT. Amino acids: CASSLEARDTEAFF.

The chain uses TRBV12-3 or TRBV12-4 and TRBJ2-1, with D hard to call. CDR3 length: 14 residues. V was pared by 6 bases and J by 4 bases, with 13 bases between. The CDR3 DNA reads TGTGCCAGCAGCCCGGTTCAGGTATACAATGAGCAGTTCTTC. This codes for CASSPVQVYNEQFF.

The sample holds many counts of this clonotype. The rearrangement joins TRBV20-1 to TRBJ1-3; D may be TRBD1 (6 bases). Looked up from germline, CDR1 is DFQATT and CDR2 is SNEGSKA (reference sequence). Trimming removed 8 bases at V and 3 bases at J, with 20 bases between. The CDR3 has 15 residues. This chain's CDR3 is CSIPGAGNVGNTIYF. CDR3 coding DNA: TGCAGTATCCCAGGGGCAGGGAACGTTGGAAACACCATATATTTT.

This clonotype was picked up a small number of times. The chain is built from TRBV7-3 and TRBJ2-2; TRBD2 matches at 9 bases. J lost 4 bases, V lost 2 bases, and 5 bases had no gene match. The V gene's germline CDR1 is SGHTA and CDR2 FQGTGA. The CDR3 extends over 16 amino acids. CDR3 protein: CASSLWSGGSTGELFF. CDR3 nucleotide sequence: TGTGCCAGCAGCTTATGGAGCGGGGGGTCCACCGGGGAGCTGTTTTTT.

Concerning this clonotype itself: Just one base apart from a much larger clone, this may be a read error. The rearrangement joins TRBV7-2 to TRBJ1-2, with TRBD1 matching over 9 bases. Germline lookup yields CDR1 SGHTA and CDR2 FQGNSA. CDR3 length: 14 residues. The CDR3 nucleotides read TGTTCCAGCAGCGTAAACAGGGGGCGGGATGGCTACACCTTC. It specifies CSSSVNRGRDGYTF.

V and J are TRBV20-1 and TRBJ2-3, with D perhaps assigned TRBD1 or TRBD2 (5 bases each). The germline V and J ends were trimmed by 1 base and 9 bases, with 14 bases remaining between them. CDR3 length: 13 residues. CDR1 DFQATT and CDR2 SNEGSKA come from the germline V gene (reference sequence). In nucleotides, the CDR3 is TGCAGTGCTAGAGGGCCTATTGAGGGGACGCAGTATTTT. Encoded protein: CSARGPIEGTQYF.

A remark on this clonotype: At one boundary the junction diverges from the germline segment, which might be a read error. The DNA of the CDR3 is TGCGCCGGCAGCTTGACGGGGGAAAAACTGTTTTTT. Protein: CAGSLTGEKLFF. The chain is built from TRBV5-1 and TRBJ1-4; D remains unclear. This CDR3 has 12 residues. CDR1 is SGHRS, CDR2 YFSETQ, per germline. The variable domain in full, with the rest retrieved from reference TRBV5-1 and TRBJ1-4, is KAGVTQTPRYLIKTRGQQVTLSCSPISGHRSVSWYQQTPGQGLQFLFEYFSETQRNKGNFPGRFSGRQFSNSRSEMNVSTLELGDSALYLCAGSLTGEKLFFGSGTQLSVL.

This clonotype was counted a few times. This chain joins TRBV29-1 and TRBJ1-2; 11 positions agree with TRBD1. V trimming: 5 bases; J trimming: 3 bases; junction bases outside the gene matches: 5. The CDR3 length is 14 residues. CDR1 and CDR2 from the germline V gene are SQVTM and ANQGSEA. CDR3 DNA sequence: TGCAGCGTTTATCCGGGACAGGGGGACTATGGCTACACCTTC. It yields the protein CSVYPGQGDYGYTF.

The J gene is TRBJ2-5, the V gene TRBV7-6, with TRBD2 matching 11 bases. The germline V gene has CDR1 SGHVS and CDR2 FNYEAQ. This CDR3 contains 17 residues. V shed 5 bases, J shed 1 base, and the junction held 9 bases outside the gene matches. The CDR3 region is CASSQPLSGGAQETQYF. The DNA for the CDR3 is TGTGCCAGCAGCCAACCCCTTAGCGGGGGGGCCCAAGAGACCCAGTACTTC.

The table lists this clonotype with many counts. This chain connects TRBV29-1 to TRBJ2-6; weak D call: TRBD1 (7 bases). The V gene's germline CDR1 is SQVTM and CDR2 ANQGSEA. CDR3 length equals 17 residues. Trimming cost V 4 bases and J 0 bases, with 16 bases left between them. The DNA for the CDR3 is TGCAGCGTTGGCGGGGACAGAACCATCTCTGGGGCCAACGTCCTGACTTTC. Encoded protein: CSVGGDRTISGANVLTF.

The chain has TRBV6-1 and TRBJ1-1; 7 bases align to TRBD1. The CDR3 loop spans 14 amino acids. V lost 7 bases to trimming and J lost 3 bases; unmatched junction nucleotides: 8. Germline assignment: CDR1 MNHNS and CDR2 SASEGT. The CDR3 here is CASNTGDLYTEAFF. The CDR3 nucleotides are TGTGCCAGCAATACAGGGGACCTATACACTGAAGCTTTCTTT.

This clonotype was observed many times. The chain combines TRBV20-1 with TRBJ1-2; maybe TRBD1 (5 bases). Trimming cost V 7 bases and J 0 bases, with 18 bases left between them. The V gene's germline CDR1 is DFQATT and CDR2 SNEGSKA (reference sequence). The length of the CDR3 is 15 residues. In DNA, the CDR3 is TGCAGTGTCGGGGGGTTGCCCTCCACTAACTATGGCTACACCTTC. Translating it yields CSVGGLPSTNYGYTF.

This clonotype has at least ten counts. This chain uses TRBV7-2 with TRBJ2-1, with 13 bases fitting TRBD2. The CDR3 spans 15 residues. Germline V gene lookup returns CDR1 SGHTA and CDR2 FQGNSA. The trim removed 5 bases at V and 8 bases at J, leaving 6 bases unmatched. The CDR3 DNA sequence: TGTGCCAGCAGCGCTTGGACTAGCGGGGGTCATGAGCAGTTCTTC. As protein: CASSAWTSGGHEQFF.

The chain employs TRBV4-3 and TRBJ1-4; D gene ambiguous. The V end was cut by 0 bases, the J end by 2 bases, with 10 bases between. Germline-derived CDR1 and CDR2 are LGHNA and YSLEER. CDR3 length: 16 amino acids. DNA for the CDR3: TGCGCCAGCAGCCAAGATTTAGACGGGACTAATGAAAAACTGTTTTTT. This sequence encodes CASSQDLDGTNEKLFF.

V gene TRBV4-1 combines with J gene TRBJ1-2; D is ambiguous. Germline V gene data show CDR1 as MGHRA and CDR2 as YSYEKL. With 0 bases removed from V and 5 bases from J, the gap between germline ends came to 19 bases. This CDR3 comprises 17 residues. DNA of the CDR3: TGCGCCAGCAGCCAAGATCGTAGAGGGCCCGAGATTTATGGCTACACCTTC. It codes for CASSQDRRGPEIYGYTF.

This clonotype came up many times. The V gene is TRBV7-8, the J gene TRBJ1-1; D is uncertain. Germline lookup yields CDR1 SGHVS and CDR2 FQNEAQ. This CDR3 is 14 amino acids long. V dropped 2 bases and J dropped 1 base, with 8 bases sitting between them. The CDR3, as DNA: TGTGCCAGCAGCTTATTTACCTCGAACACTGAAGCTTTCTTT. This translates into CASSLFTSNTEAFF.

The chain uses TRBV30 and TRBJ2-7; unclear D gene. The V end lost 4 bases, the J end lost 5 bases, and 12 bases lay between the germline ends. Germline CDR1 GTSNPN, CDR2 SVGIG (reference sequence). The CDR3 spans 12 residues. The CDR3: CAWKVAGHEQYF. The DNA of the CDR3 is TGTGCCTGGAAGGTAGCAGGTCACGAGCAGTACTTC. The full variable domain, rest sourced from reference TRBV30 and TRBJ2-7, is SQTIHQWPATLVQPVGSPLSLECTVEGTSNPNLYWYRQAAGRGLQLLFYSVGIGQISSEVPQNLSASRPQDRQFILSSKKLLLSDSGFYLCAWKVAGHEQYFGPGTRLTVT.

This clonotype was detected many times. This chain uses TRBV12-3 or TRBV12-4 with TRBJ2-1, with 7 bases aligning to TRBD1. Germline trimming cut 1 base from V and 3 bases from J; bases unmatched to any gene: 3. The length of the CDR3 is 15 residues. CDR3 bases: TGTGCCAGCAGTTTAGGACAGGGTTACTACAATGAGCAGTTCTTC. Its protein is CASSLGQGYYNEQFF.